This T cell receptor (beta chain) stems from a study of vaccination effects on CD4 cells after COVID-19. Libraries were prepared by immunoSEQ multiplex PCR; TCRdb keeps only in-frame clonotypes and omits some of them. The sample gives roughly 34,000 clones, around 80% of which show up once; approximately 1.5% is in the top ten. Comment on this clone: Its antigen is not identified.

Sequencing followed a ViraFEST assay step that expanded antigen-specific CD4+ T cells with viral peptide pools. Culture proceeded for roughly ten days, and CD4+ T cells were then isolated. Two doses of BNT162b2 or mRNA-1273 vaccine were administered to participants. This TCR came from a human donor who received a COVID-19 vaccine. Some clones in this sample may be carry-over from other donors' samples. The sample here was CD4+ T cells from PBMCs cultured with HCoV-NL63 spike peptides, taken after COVID-19 vaccination.

This chain's CDR3 is CASSQLGGNTIYF. The CDR3 DNA reads as TGCGCCAGCAGCCAACTAGGCGGAAACACCATATATTTT. This chain connects TRBV4-1 to TRBJ1-3; D not resolved. The V gene's germline CDR1 is MGHRA and CDR2 YSYEKL. The CDR3 loop spans 13 amino acids. Trimming removed 2 bases from V and 4 bases from J, with 6 bases in between.